These 9 T cell receptor beta chains were sequenced from one sample in a study of shared clonotypes between healthy human individuals. Here immunoSEQ multiplex PCR was the method, and the copy in TCRdb shows in-frame clones only, minus some. This sample yields over 2 million clones, of which approximately 95% are seen a single time; more than 0.95% belongs to the top ten. As defined, naive CD8 cells were CD45RO-negative and positively selected for CCR7, with terminally differentiated effector memory CD45RA+ cells excluded. The specimen was naive CD8+ T cells sorted from blood. These receptors were taken from a man aged 18 to 35 in good health.

The gene calls are TRBV4-1 and TRBJ2-5; D is possibly TRBD1 or TRBD2 (5 bases each). The germline V gene has CDR1 MGHRA and CDR2 YSYEKL. This CDR3 has 15 residues. Trimming took off 0 bases at V and 4 bases at J, with 12 bases between the two ends. Written as DNA, the CDR3 is TGCGCCAGCAGCCAAGATCCGGGACCAGGAGAGACCCAGTACTTC. It codes for CASSQDPGPGETQYF.

The chain uses TRBV27 and TRBJ2-7; 8 bases match TRBD2. The CDR3 runs to 14 residues. Germline V CDR1 and CDR2: MNHEY, SMNVEV (reference sequence). V was pared by 3 bases and J by 5 bases, with 6 bases of the junction left unmatched. CDR3 sequence: CASSLAGGPHEQYF. The CDR3 DNA sequence: TGTGCCAGCAGTTTGGCGGGGGGCCCCCACGAGCAGTACTTC.

A remark on this clone: At the DNA level, this CDR3 is encoded by other sequences in the same sample as well. This rearrangement joins TRBV6-5 to TRBJ1-5, with D hard to call. The V end lost 0 bases, the J end lost 1 base, and 4 bases lay between the germline ends. Germline CDR1 is MNHEY and CDR2 is SVGAGI. CDR3 length: 14 residues. The CDR3 region is CASSYSGSNQPQHF. The CDR3 region has the DNA TGTGCCAGCAGTTACTCGGGAAGCAATCAGCCCCAGCATTTT.

This clone was picked up one time. This rearrangement joins TRBV29-1 to TRBJ2-3; D remains ambiguous. Germline loops: CDR1 SQVTM, CDR2 ANQGSEA. The CDR3 has 12 residues. Trimming took 7 bases from V and 1 from J, leaving 9 bases between them. Written as DNA, the CDR3 is TGCAGCGCCGAAGGAGGCACAGATACGCAGTATTTT. Translating it yields CSAEGGTDTQYF.

The rearrangement links TRBV10-2 to TRBJ2-7; TRBD1 is a possible D gene (6 bases). Trimming removed 2 bases at V and 3 bases at J, with 14 bases between. This CDR3 has 15 amino acids. Germline V gene sequence: CDR1 WSHSY, CDR2 SAAADI. The CDR3 region has the DNA TGCGCCAGCAGTGAGCGTACAGGGCCTGACTACGAGCAGTACTTC. Translating gives CASSERTGPDYEQYF.

The V gene is TRBV5-1, the J gene TRBJ2-7; D possibly corresponds to TRBD2 (5 bases). Per germline, CDR1 SGHRS and CDR2 YFSETQ. The CDR3 length is 15 residues. Between the trimmed V and J ends, which lost 2 bases and 5 bases, there was a span of 17 bases. In DNA, the CDR3 is TGCGCCAGCAGCTTTAGAGGGTTTGATGTCCACGAGCAGTACTTC. Amino acids: CASSFRGFDVHEQYF.

The rearrangement links TRBV27 to TRBJ1-1; D call uncertain. The CDR3 covers 14 residues. V was trimmed by 1 base and J by 4 bases, leaving 10 bases between them. Germline V lookup: CDR1 MNHEY, CDR2 SMNVEV (reference sequence). CDR3 DNA sequence: TGTGCCAGCAGTTTATATGACGGAATCACTGAAGCTTTCTTT. The encoded protein is CASSLYDGITEAFF.

Comment on this clone: Other DNA sequences of this sample code for an identical CDR3. The V gene is TRBV5-1, the J gene TRBJ2-7, with D perhaps TRBD1 (5 bases). Germline lookup yields CDR1 SGHRS and CDR2 YFSETQ. V was trimmed by 0 bases and J by 2 bases, leaving 9 bases between them. CDR3 size: 14 residues. The CDR3 nucleotides read TGCGCCAGCAGCTTGGGAGACAGCGCCTACGAGCAGTACTTC. This encodes CASSLGDSAYEQYF.

The rearrangement joins TRBV7-8 to TRBJ2-7; no reliable D call. The CDR3 sequence is 15 residues long. Germline V gene lookup returns CDR1 SGHVS and CDR2 FQNEAQ. V lost 1 base, J lost 6 bases, and 16 bases lay in between. CDR3 coding DNA: TGTGCCAGCAGCTTAGGGAGCCCGGGCGGAATCGAGCAGTACTTC. It translates to CASSLGSPGGIEQYF.